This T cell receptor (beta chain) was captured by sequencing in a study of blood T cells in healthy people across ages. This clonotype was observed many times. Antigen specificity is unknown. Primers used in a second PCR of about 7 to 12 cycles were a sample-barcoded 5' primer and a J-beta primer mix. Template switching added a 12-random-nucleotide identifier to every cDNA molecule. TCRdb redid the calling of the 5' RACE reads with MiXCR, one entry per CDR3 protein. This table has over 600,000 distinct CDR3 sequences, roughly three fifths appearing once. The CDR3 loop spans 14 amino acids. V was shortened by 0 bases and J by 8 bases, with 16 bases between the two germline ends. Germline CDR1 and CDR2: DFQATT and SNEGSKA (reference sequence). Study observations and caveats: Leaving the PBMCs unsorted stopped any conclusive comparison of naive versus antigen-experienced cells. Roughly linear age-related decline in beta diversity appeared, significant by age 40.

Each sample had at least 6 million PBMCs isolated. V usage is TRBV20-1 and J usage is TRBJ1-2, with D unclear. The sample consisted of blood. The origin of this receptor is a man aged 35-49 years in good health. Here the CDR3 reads CSARESLLRGGYTF. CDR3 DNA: TGCAGTGCTAGAGAAAGTCTGCTTCGTGGAGGCTACACCTTC.